The rows below give T cell receptor beta chains drawn from one sample of a study of post-analysis software for immune sequencing data. TCRdb processed the PCR reads anew with MiXCR; each CDR3 protein has one entry. The data show about 820,000 distinct CDR3 sequences, about 50% seen once. Sequencing used blood. These receptor sequences come from a girl aged 5 to 17 with multiple sclerosis. CDR3s include the opening cysteine and the closing phenylalanine or tryptophan. The D gene is left open where the match is weak. For some rows the clone size is stated as once, few or many, or as a class when expanded; others skip it.

J: TRBJ2-3; size: few; V: TRBV10-2; D: TRBD1; CDR3: CASSVQGALNTQYF; DNA: TGCGCCAGCAGTGTTCAGGGGGCCCTCAATACGCAGTATTTT
J: TRBJ2-1; size: -; V: TRBV4-1; D: TRBD2; CDR3: CASSQDPLAGGSDYNEQFF; DNA: TGCGCCAGCAGCCAAGACCCCCTAGCGGGGGGTTCCGATTACAATGAGCAGTTCTTC
J: TRBJ2-5; size: -; V: TRBV20-1; D: -; CDR3: CSARGLEGTQYF; DNA: TGCAGTGCTAGGGGATTGGAGGGGACCCAGTACTTC
J: TRBJ2-7; size: -; V: TRBV9; D: TRBD2; CDR3: CASSANEPGLLFYEQYF; DNA: TGTGCCAGCAGCGCGAATGAGCCGGGACTACTATTCTACGAGCAGTACTTC
J: TRBJ1-6; size: few; V: TRBV12-3/TRBV12-4; D: TRBD1; CDR3: CASSFRTGASSYNSPLHF; DNA: TGTGCCAGCAGCTTCCGGACAGGGGCGAGCTCCTATAATTCACCCCTCCACTTT
J: TRBJ2-1; size: few; V: TRBV12-3/TRBV12-4; D: TRBD1; CDR3: CASSRGQGEGNEQFF; DNA: TGTGCCAGCAGCAGAGGACAGGGTGAAGGCAATGAGCAGTTCTTC
J: TRBJ2-7; size: -; V: TRBV12-3/TRBV12-4; D: TRBD2; CDR3: CASSLGAGGRIYEQYF; DNA: TGTGCCAGCAGTTTAGGGGCGGGGGGACGAATCTACGAGCAGTACTTC
J: TRBJ2-5; size: -; V: TRBV25-1; D: -; CDR3: CASREDPFQETQYF; DNA: TGTGCCAGCAGAGAGGACCCTTTCCAAGAGACCCAGTACTTC
J: TRBJ2-1; size: -; V: TRBV5-1; D: -; CDR3: CASSLVATPDEQFF; DNA: TGCGCCAGCAGCTTGGTAGCAACCCCCGACGAGCAGTTCTTC
J: TRBJ2-7; size: -; V: TRBV6-5; D: TRBD1; CDR3: CASRYPGGKSNEQYF; DNA: TGTGCCAGCAGATATCCAGGGGGAAAGAGCAACGAGCAGTACTTC
J: TRBJ2-7; size: many; V: TRBV5-5; D: TRBD2; CDR3: CASSGTSAAYEQYF; DNA: TGTGCCAGCAGCGGGACTAGCGCTGCCTACGAGCAGTACTTC
J: TRBJ2-3; size: -; V: TRBV5-1; D: -; CDR3: CASSLAPRPDTQYF; DNA: TGCGCCAGCAGCTTGGCCCCCCGCCCAGATACGCAGTATTTT
J: TRBJ2-5; size: few; V: TRBV4-2; D: TRBD2; CDR3: CASSQGTSGGQETQYF; DNA: TGTGCCAGCAGCCAAGGGACTAGCGGGGGGCAAGAGACCCAGTACTTC
J: TRBJ2-5; size: few; V: TRBV6-2/TRBV6-3; D: -; CDR3: CASSYVGTAVQETQYF; DNA: TGTGCCAGCAGTTACGTAGGGACGGCAGTACAAGAGACCCAGTACTTC
J: TRBJ2-1; size: few; V: TRBV5-1; D: TRBD1; CDR3: CASSLGQGVNEQFF; DNA: TGTGCCAGCAGCTTAGGGCAGGGGGTCAATGAGCAGTTCTTC
J: TRBJ1-2; size: few; V: TRBV3-1; D: -; CDR3: CASSQRTAAGYTF; DNA: TGTGCCAGCAGCCAACGGACAGCCGCTGGCTACACCTTC